This paragraph covers one T cell receptor (beta chain) sequence. This record belongs to a study of control samples from healthy donors and cancer patients. CDR3 length equals 15 residues. Germline values: CDR1 KGHDR, CDR2 SFDVKD. With 4 bases clipped from V and 7 bases from J, the junction kept 3 bases outside the gene matches. Sequencing was performed with immunoSEQ multiplex PCR; in TCRdb, only in-frame clones are kept and a portion is missing. The table has fewer than 200,000 clones, more than 80% seen once. The V call is TRBV24-1, the J call TRBJ1-6; 10 nucleotides match TRBD1. The sequence came from a man aged 25-45 years in good health. Specimen: blood. The CDR3 region is CATSDGGQGNSPLHF. CDR3 in DNA: TGTGCCACCAGTGACGGGGGACAGGGGAATTCACCCCTCCACTTT.